The 24 T cell receptor beta chains below all came from one sample that was sequenced in a study of metastatic and nonmetastatic thyroid tumors. TCRdb reassembled clones from the PCR reads with MiXCR. Of around 21,000 clones in the sample, under 25% are singletons; the top ten hold about two thirds. No treatment had been given to any patient before thyroid surgery. Sequencing input: blood. The receptor source for this set is a male donor with papillary thyroid cancer or a benign thyroid nodule (not recorded which). Some clones in this sample may be carry-over from other donors' samples.

This clone was picked up many times. The chain is built from TRBV9 and TRBJ2-7; 10 nucleotides line up with TRBD1. J lost 3 bases, V lost 4 bases, and 4 bases had no gene match. Germline V gene data show CDR1 as SGDLS and CDR2 as YYNGEE. The length of the CDR3 is 14 residues. The CDR3 coding sequence is TGTGCCAGCAGCCCCCGGGACAGGGGCTACGAGCAGTACTTC. As protein: CASSPRDRGYEQYF.

This clone came up many times. This chain joins TRBV30 and TRBJ2-1; TRBD2 matches at 10 bases. V lost 5 bases and J lost 9; bases outside the gene matches: 7. In germline, CDR1 is GTSNPN, CDR2 SVGIG (reference sequence). There are 13 residues in the CDR3. As DNA, the CDR3 is TGTGCCTGGGACCTAGCGGGAGTTGTTGAGCAGTTCTTC. Protein sequence: CAWDLAGVVEQFF. Full variable domain (outside the CDR3, taken from reference TRBV30 and TRBJ2-1): SQTIHQWPATLVQPVGSPLSLECTVEGTSNPNLYWYRQAAGRGLQLLFYSVGIGQISSEVPQNLSASRPQDRQFILSSKKLLLSDSGFYLCAWDLAGVVEQFFGPGTRLTVL.

This clone was seen ten or more times. The rearrangement uses TRBV28 and TRBJ1-4, with D unclear. Trimming removed 9 bases at V and 4 bases at J, with 12 bases between. CDR1 MDHEN and CDR2 SYDVKM come from the germline V gene. The CDR3 has 13 amino acids. DNA of the CDR3: TGTGCCAGTCACGCACGAGGTAATGAAAAACTGTTTTTT. Protein: CASHARGNEKLFF. The variable domain in full, completed from reference TRBV28 and TRBJ1-4, reads DVKVTQSSRYLVKRTGEKVFLECVQDMDHENMFWYRQDPGLGLRLIYFSYDVKMKEKGDIPEGYSVSREKKERFSLILESASTNQTSMYLCASHARGNEKLFFGSGTQLSVL.

Regarding this clone: In the same sample, other DNA sequences code for this CDR3. The chain joins TRBV28 to TRBJ1-5, with D perhaps TRBD1 (5 bases). The CDR3 is made up of 18 amino acids. Trimming left V 3 bases short and J 0 bases short, with 18 bases between. Germline loops: CDR1 MDHEN, CDR2 SYDVKM. CDR3 sequence: CASSLPHVKGYSNQPQHF. The CDR3 DNA follows: TGTGCCAGCAGTTTGCCCCACGTTAAGGGGTATAGCAATCAGCCCCAGCATTTT.

This clone was counted only a few times. The chain recombines TRBV7-6 with TRBJ2-2; 8 bases are shared with TRBD2. CDR1 and CDR2 from the germline V gene are SGHVS and FNYEAQ. Unmatched junction bases numbered 3, after V lost 1 base and J lost 2 bases. CDR3 size: 16 residues. The CDR3 region is CASSLGLASNTGELFF. CDR3 coding DNA: TGTGCCAGCAGCTTAGGACTAGCGAGTAACACCGGGGAGCTGTTTTTT.

On this clone itself: A read error may produce the germline difference seen at one junction end. V gene TRBV7-2 combines with J gene TRBJ2-7; weak D call: TRBD2 (6 bases). This CDR3 is built from 15 residues. In germline, CDR1 is SGHTA, CDR2 FQGNSA. This chain's CDR3 is CAISLVVSGNYEQYF. In DNA, the CDR3 is TGTGCCATCAGCTTAGTGGTTAGCGGTAACTACGAGCAGTACTTC.

This clone was detected many times. This rearrangement joins TRBV7-8 to TRBJ2-5; 7 nucleotides line up with TRBD1. Germline V gives CDR1 SGHVS, CDR2 FQNEAQ. The CDR3 is made up of 14 amino acids. The ends lost 4 bases at V and 5 bases at J; junction bases unmatched: 7. The CDR3, as DNA: TGTGCCAGCAGCTCGCCCACAGGGGTCGAGACCCAGTACTTC. It encodes CASSSPTGVETQYF.

There are a few counts of this clone. The chain links TRBV15 to TRBJ2-1; 11 bases line up with TRBD2. CDR1 LNHNV and CDR2 YYDKDF come from the germline V gene (reference sequence). With 6 bases clipped from V and 10 bases from J, the junction kept 5 bases outside the gene matches. The CDR3 has 13 amino acids. This CDR3 reads CATSKLAGEEQFF. CDR3 bases: TGTGCCACCAGTAAACTAGCGGGGGAGGAGCAGTTCTTC.

The table lists this clone with a few counts. The chain is built from TRBV9 and TRBJ1-2, with D tentatively TRBD1 (6 bases). This CDR3 has 11 amino acids. Between the trimmed V and J ends, which lost 3 bases and 7 bases, there was a span of 7 bases. Germline CDR1 and CDR2: SGDLS and YYNGEE. CDR3 in DNA: TGTGCCAGCAGCGCAGGGGTTGGCTACACCTTC. Protein product: CASSAGVGYTF.

The rearrangement uses TRBV7-2 and TRBJ1-2, with 8 bases fitting TRBD1. This CDR3 is built from 15 residues. From germline, CDR1 is SGHTA and CDR2 FQGNSA. The V segment lost 3 bases and the J segment 6 bases; nucleotides outside the gene matches: 9. CDR3 sequence (DNA): TGTGCCAGCAGCTTGAGACGCCAGGGGGCTGATGGCTACACCTTC. Its protein is CASSLRRQGADGYTF.

This sequence joins TRBV7-2 and TRBJ2-1; D is possibly TRBD2 (5 bases). Germline V gives CDR1 SGHTA, CDR2 FQGNSA. Deletions cut 4 bases from V and 9 bases from J, with 13 bases between. This CDR3 is 13 amino acids long. CDR3 nucleotide sequence: TGTGCCAGCAGCTACCTTAGCGTGGGTGAGCAGTTCTTC. This translates into CASSYLSVGEQFF.

This clone was detected ten times or more. The chain links TRBV30 to TRBJ2-7; D is uncertain. The CDR3 has 14 residues. Deletions cut 2 bases from V and 9 bases from J, with 20 bases between. Germline CDR1 is GTSNPN and CDR2 is SVGIG (reference sequence). As DNA, the CDR3 is TGTGCCTGGAGTCCGACTTTCGGGTCCGCCCTGCAGTACTTC. Residues: CAWSPTFGSALQYF.

The chain recombines TRBV5-4 with TRBJ1-2; 8 nucleotides match TRBD1. Germline CDR1 SGHNT, CDR2 YYREEE (reference sequence). J gave up 7 bases and V 0 bases, and 8 bases lay outside the gene matches. The CDR3 runs 15 residues. CDR3 amino acids: CASSLGPQGALGYTF. The CDR3 DNA follows: TGTGCCAGCAGCTTGGGGCCCCAGGGGGCGCTTGGCTACACCTTC.

In this sample, this clone turned up many times. V usage is TRBV20-1 and J usage is TRBJ2-5; TRBD2 aligns across 7 bases. The V segment lost 6 bases and the J segment 5 bases; nucleotides outside the gene matches: 9. In germline, CDR1 is DFQATT, CDR2 SNEGSKA (reference sequence). The length of the CDR3 is 13 residues. The CDR3 DNA follows: TGCAGTGCGAATGGGGGGGTTCGGGAGACCCAGTACTTC. This translates into CSANGGVRETQYF.

This clone was seen repeatedly, ten times or more. The chain has TRBV5-1 and TRBJ2-5, with TRBD2 as a possible D gene (5 bases). The CDR3 extends over 15 amino acids. V was shortened by 0 bases and J by 5 bases, with 14 bases between the two germline ends. Germline-derived CDR1 and CDR2 are SGHRS and YFSETQ. CDR3 bases: TGCGCCAGCAGCTTGGCCGGGAACACGGAGGAGACCCAGTACTTC. Its translation: CASSLAGNTEETQYF.

This clone was recorded once. The rearrangement uses TRBV7-9 and TRBJ1-1, with D hard to call. CDR3 length equals 13 residues. Trimming took off 5 bases at V and 13 bases at J, with 20 bases between the two ends. Germline CDR1 and CDR2: SEHNR and FQNEAQ (reference sequence). CDR3 amino acids: CASSDTDKPNDFF. The CDR3 DNA reads TGTGCCAGCAGCGATACAGACAAACCAAACGATTTCTTT.

The table lists this clone with many counts. The V call is TRBV20-1, the J call TRBJ1-6, with TRBD1 identical over 8 bases. Germline CDR1 DFQATT, CDR2 SNEGSKA (reference sequence). The J segment lost 7 bases and the V segment lost 3 bases, leaving 5 bases of the junction unmatched. This CDR3 region has 14 residues. This CDR3 is CSAREDRGNSPLHF. CDR3 nucleotides: TGCAGTGCTAGGGAAGACAGGGGAAATTCACCCCTCCACTTT.

As for this clone: A much larger clone lies a single base off, so this may be a read error. Other DNA sequences in this sample translate to the same CDR3. The rearrangement links TRBV29-1 to TRBJ2-1; weak D call: TRBD2 (6 bases). Germline CDR1 reads SQVTM; CDR2 reads ANQGSEA. The V end lost 2 bases, the J end lost 0 bases, and 14 bases lay between the germline ends. This CDR3 is built from 16 residues. The CDR3 DNA follows: TGCAGCGTTGAAAGGCCGGGGGTCCGCTCCTACAATGAGCAGTTCTTC. It codes for CSVERPGVRSYNEQFF.

This clone has a count of ten or more. The V call is TRBV20-1, the J call TRBJ2-7, with 10 bases that match TRBD2. The V gene's germline CDR1 is DFQATT and CDR2 SNEGSKA (reference sequence). The ends lost 0 bases at V and 1 base at J; junction bases unmatched: 3. This CDR3 comprises 15 residues. The CDR3 sequence: CSARDERGGSYEQYF. Here the CDR3 DNA reads TGCAGTGCTAGAGATGAGCGGGGGGGGTCCTACGAGCAGTACTTC.

V and J are TRBV5-6 and TRBJ2-7; a possible D gene is TRBD1 (6 bases). V shed 0 bases and J shed 3 bases, with 10 bases lying between them. The CDR3 runs 14 residues. The V gene's germline CDR1 is SGHDT and CDR2 YYEEEE. CDR3 in DNA: TGTGCCAGCAGCTTGGTTGACAGGTTCTACGAGCAGTACTTC. This codes for CASSLVDRFYEQYF.

This clone was recorded at least ten times. The rearrangement joins TRBV20-1 to TRBJ2-4; TRBD2 matches 13 bases. Trimming at V came to 6 bases and at J to 9 bases, leaving 11 bases not matched to a gene. The CDR3 extends over 15 amino acids. The V gene's germline CDR1 is DFQATT and CDR2 SNEGSKA (reference sequence). The CDR3 nucleotides read TGCAGTGCGCATCCGGGACTAGCGGGAATCACCATTCAGTACTTC. Translated: CSAHPGLAGITIQYF.

The gene calls are TRBV7-2 and TRBJ1-2; 8 nucleotides agree with TRBD1. The J segment lost 10 bases and the V segment lost 6 bases, leaving 7 bases of the junction unmatched. In germline, CDR1 is SGHTA, CDR2 FQGNSA. The CDR3 spans 12 residues. The CDR3: CASRPTGEDYTF. For the CDR3, the DNA is TGTGCCAGCAGACCGACAGGGGAAGACTACACCTTC. The full variable domain, with the rest looked up from reference TRBV7-2 and TRBJ1-2, is GAGVSQSPSNKVTEKGKDVELRCDPISGHTALYWYRQSLGQGLEFLIYFQGNSAPDKSGLPSDRFSAERTGGSVSTLTIQRTQQEDSAVYLCASRPTGEDYTFGSGTRLTVV.

Ten or more counts support this clone. J is TRBJ2-1 and V is TRBV7-3; TRBD2 aligns across 7 bases. After removal of 2 bases from V and 4 bases from J, the junction contained 8 bases not matched to a gene. The CDR3 extends over 16 amino acids. CDR1 and CDR2 (germline): SGHTA, FQGTGA. CDR3 bases: TGTGCCAGCAGCTTATTTGTTTCGCGGGAGTACAATGAGCAGTTCTTC. It codes for CASSLFVSREYNEQFF.

This clone came up once. The chain has TRBV18 and TRBJ1-1; TRBD1 aligns across 9 bases. The V segment lost 4 bases and the J segment 2 bases; nucleotides outside the gene matches: 8. The germline V gene has CDR1 KGHSH and CDR2 LQKENI. This CDR3 region has 16 residues. CDR3 coding DNA: TGTGCCAGCTCACTAAGACAGGGGGGTGAAAACACTGAAGCTTTCTTT. It yields the protein CASSLRQGGENTEAFF.